Presented here are 18 T cell receptor beta chains from one specimen sequenced in a study of blood T cells in healthy people across ages. A second PCR, run for about 6 to 11 cycles, used a sample-barcoded 5' primer plus a J-beta primer mix. TCRdb analysed the 5' RACE reads with MiXCR anew, one entry per CDR3 protein. The sample holds more than 1,400,000 distinct CDR3 sequences; 42% are singletons and the top ten take 7.9%. The source material was blood. All receptors derive from a woman younger than 35 in good health.

This clonotype was seen more than once but under ten times. J is TRBJ2-7 and V is TRBV20-1; weak D call: TRBD2 (7 bases). Trimming stripped 6 bases from V and 5 bases from J, with 17 bases between. Germline CDR1 is DFQATT and CDR2 is SNEGSKA (reference sequence). The CDR3 covers 13 residues. The CDR3 loop is CSAPGGQSDEQYF. The CDR3 nucleotides are TGCAGTGCCCCGGGGGGCCAATCCGACGAGCAGTACTTC.

This clonotype was counted a few times. The chain uses TRBV20-1 and TRBJ2-5, with 14 bases identical to TRBD2. J was trimmed by 6 bases and V by 6 bases; bases with no gene match: 15. Per germline, CDR1 DFQATT and CDR2 SNEGSKA (reference sequence). The CDR3 extends over 17 amino acids. The CDR3 bases are TGCAGTGCCCACATCCCGGGACTAGCGGGAGTCGGAAAGACCCAGTACTTC. Its translation is CSAHIPGLAGVGKTQYF.

This clonotype was observed a handful of times. The rearrangement joins TRBV27 to TRBJ2-5; no definite D call. CDR3 length equals 13 residues. The V end was cut by 8 bases, the J end by 11 bases, with 21 bases between. Germline V gene sequence: CDR1 MNHEY, CDR2 SMNVEV (reference sequence). The CDR3 protein is CASAPRPYNEQYF. Here the CDR3 DNA reads TGTGCCAGCGCTCCCCGGCCCTACAATGAGCAGTACTTC.

This clonotype has more than one count but fewer than ten. J is TRBJ2-6 and V is TRBV5-6; no firm D call. CDR3 size: 16 residues. Trimming took off 5 bases at V and 1 base at J, with 13 bases between the two ends. The germline V gene has CDR1 SGHDT and CDR2 YYEEEE. CDR3 DNA: TGTGCCAGCAGTCCCACTTGGAGTTCTGGGGCCAACGTCCTGACTTTC. Translation gives CASSPTWSSGANVLTF.

This clonotype was found a few times. This chain links TRBV27 with TRBJ2-1, with D tentatively TRBD1 (6 bases). The V end lost 6 bases, the J end lost 4 bases, and 13 bases lay between the germline ends. Germline V gene sequence: CDR1 MNHEY, CDR2 SMNVEV (reference sequence). The CDR3 covers 14 residues. CDR3 sequence: CASRETGQYNEQFF. DNA of the CDR3: TGTGCCAGCAGGGAAACAGGGCAATACAATGAGCAGTTCTTC.

This chain joins TRBV12-3 or TRBV12-4 and TRBJ2-4; 8 positions match TRBD2. This CDR3 has 14 residues. Losses at the gene ends were 6 bases for V and 8 bases for J; bases not matched to a gene: 9. CDR3 in amino acids: CASRVSGMGDIQYF. As DNA, the CDR3 is TGTGCCAGCAGGGTTAGCGGGATGGGGGACATTCAGTACTTC.

The sample holds a few counts of this clonotype. The chain combines TRBV3-1 with TRBJ2-7; 12 bases align to TRBD2. Unmatched junction bases numbered 4, after V lost 0 bases and J lost 7 bases. This CDR3 comprises 15 residues. Germline V gene data show CDR1 as LGHDT and CDR2 as YNNKEL (reference sequence). The DNA of the CDR3 is TGTGCCAGCAGCCAAGATGGCACTAGCGGGGGGGAGCAGTACTTC. Its translation: CASSQDGTSGGEQYF.

This clonotype came up once. This may be a read error: a much more frequent sequence differs by one nucleotide. This chain joins TRBV10-3 and TRBJ2-6; D unresolved. This CDR3 is built from 14 residues. Trimming removed 6 bases from V and 6 bases from J, with 12 bases in between. Germline CDR1 is ENHRY and CDR2 is SYGVKD. The CDR3 nucleotides read TGTGCCATCAGCCCGAGCTCGGAGGCCAACGTCCTGACTTTC. Encoded protein: CAISPSSEANVLTF.

This clonotype was counted ten times or more. The CDR3 coding sequence is TGTGCCATCAGTGAAGATAGGGACAACTATGGCTACACCTTC. This codes for CAISEDRDNYGYTF. The chain uses TRBV10-3 and TRBJ1-2, with TRBD1 as a possible D gene (5 bases). Trimming took 3 bases from V and 2 from J, leaving 10 bases between them. The germline V gene encodes CDR1 ENHRY and CDR2 SYGVKD. This CDR3 spans 14 amino acids.

A note on this clonotype: A much larger clone lies one base from this, so it may be a read error. The chain has TRBV20-1 and TRBJ2-7, with 10 bases matching TRBD2. Germline CDR1 reads DFQATT; CDR2 reads SNEGSKA (reference sequence). There are 15 residues in the CDR3. The trim removed 6 bases at V and 7 bases at J, leaving 15 bases unmatched. This chain's CDR3 is CSAPLAGDTYNEQYF. In nucleotides, the CDR3 is TGCAGTGCCCCGCTAGCGGGGGATACCTACAATGAGCAGTACTTC.

This clonotype was seen repeatedly, ten times or more. The chain joins TRBV28 to TRBJ2-4, with 9 bases aligning to TRBD2. Per germline, CDR1 MDHEN and CDR2 SYDVKM. Losses at the gene ends were 6 bases for V and 6 bases for J; bases not matched to a gene: 6. The CDR3 has 14 residues. CDR3 coding DNA: TGTGCCAGCAGAGCGCGGGGGGGCCGAAACATTCAGTACTTC. As protein: CASRARGGRNIQYF.

The J gene is TRBJ1-4, the V gene TRBV20-1; no clear D. Trimming stripped 4 bases from V and 7 bases from J, with 13 bases between. Germline V gene lookup returns CDR1 DFQATT and CDR2 SNEGSKA (reference sequence). There are 13 residues in the CDR3. CDR3 in amino acids: CSAIRSPGEKLFF. The CDR3 DNA sequence: TGCAGTGCTATCCGGTCCCCGGGTGAAAAACTGTTTTTT.

The chain links TRBV6-6 to TRBJ2-5; D tentatively reads TRBD1 or TRBD2 (5 bases each). This CDR3 spans 15 amino acids. Germline V gives CDR1 MNHNY, CDR2 SVGAGI (reference sequence). V was pared by 1 base and J by 3 bases, with 12 bases between. The CDR3 region is CASSYLLGTKETQYF. CDR3 nucleotide sequence: TGTGCCAGCAGTTACTTGTTGGGGACCAAAGAGACCCAGTACTTC.

Comments on this clonotype: The junction departs from the called germline gene at one end, perhaps through a read error. The V gene is TRBV4-2, the J gene TRBJ2-7; D gene ambiguous. Germline loops: CDR1 LGHNA, CDR2 YNFKEQ. This CDR3 is built from 12 residues. The CDR3, as DNA: TGTGCCAGCAGCAAAACCTCCTACGATCAGTACTTC. Translation: CASSKTSYDQYF.

This clonotype was seen only a few times. The chain employs TRBV6-1 and TRBJ2-7; no firm D call. CDR1 and CDR2 from the germline V gene are MNHNS and SASEGT. V was trimmed by 1 base and J by 3 bases, leaving 4 bases between them. This CDR3 comprises 12 residues. The CDR3 coding sequence is TGTGCCAGCAGTGAAGAGGACTACGAGCAGTACTTC. Residues: CASSEEDYEQYF.

This clonotype came up many times. The chain uses TRBV7-2 and TRBJ2-7; no definite D call. V was clipped by 1 base and J by 2 bases, with 9 bases between them. CDR3 length: 14 residues. Germline CDR1 reads SGHTA; CDR2 reads FQGNSA. CDR3 in amino acids: CASSLGVRTYEQYF. For the CDR3, the DNA is TGTGCCAGCAGCTTAGGCGTCCGAACCTACGAGCAGTACTTC.

This clonotype was seen a handful of times. The chain combines TRBV5-1 with TRBJ2-1; TRBD2 agrees at 8 bases. The J segment lost 7 bases and the V segment lost 4 bases, leaving 10 bases of the junction unmatched. The CDR3 length is 15 residues. Looked up from germline, CDR1 is SGHRS and CDR2 is YFSETQ. CDR3 sequence reads: CASSRREGISNEQFF. CDR3 coding DNA: TGCGCCAGCAGCCGACGGGAGGGCATATCTAATGAGCAGTTCTTC. The complete variable domain, with remaining parts taken from reference TRBV5-1 and TRBJ2-1, reads KAGVTQTPRYLIKTRGQQVTLSCSPISGHRSVSWYQQTPGQGLQFLFEYFSETQRNKGNFPGRFSGRQFSNSRSEMNVSTLELGDSALYLCASSRREGISNEQFFGPGTRLTVL.

This sequence joins TRBV30 and TRBJ2-4; no firm D call. Between the trimmed V and J ends, which lost 2 bases and 0 bases, there was a span of 8 bases. Germline values: CDR1 GTSNPN, CDR2 SVGIG (reference sequence). This CDR3 contains 14 residues. CDR3 in amino acids: CAWSPPLAKNIQYF. In DNA form, the CDR3 reads TGTGCCTGGAGTCCCCCCCTAGCCAAAAACATTCAGTACTTC.